This T cell receptor (beta chain) is from a study of STAT5B mutations in CD4+ large granular lymphocyte leukemia. Assay used: immunoSEQ multiplex PCR; TCRdb lists only in-frame clones, some missing. This sample has tens of thousands of clones, with around three quarters found just once. Germline V gene data show CDR1 as SGHNT and CDR2 as YYREEE (reference sequence). The CDR3 has 14 amino acids. The trim removed 2 bases at V and 4 bases at J, leaving 1 base unmatched. The material sequenced was CD4+ T cells from blood buffy coats. The chain combines TRBV5-4 with TRBJ2-3; the match to TRBD2 covers 10 bases. This receptor was taken from a human donor in good health. CDR3 amino acids: CASSLAGGSDTQYF. The CDR3 nucleotides are TGTGCCAGCAGCTTAGCGGGGGGGTCAGATACGCAGTATTTT.